This T cell receptor (beta chain) emerged from a study of blood T cell repertoires in COVID-19. For the study at large: Donors in the United States, Italy and Spain gave samples during acute or convalescent COVID-19. T cells, B-cell-depleted T cells, or PBMCs provided the cDNA or gDNA that served as material.

This clone appeared a single time. In the study's own analysis: By means of reference gene primer amplification, nucleated cell counts were estimated. The data were produced by immunoSEQ multiplex PCR, yet TCRdb's version contains in-frame clones alone and is incomplete. Clone size and V and J calls were adopted from that table, with D and trimming inferred from the DNA. The sample includes 110,000 or so clones, about 80% of them seen just once. The CDR3 consists of 14 residues. Germline V gives CDR1 SNHLY, CDR2 FYNNEI. The J segment lost 6 bases and the V segment lost 4 bases, leaving 8 bases of the junction unmatched.

The TCR comes from a man between 65 and 79 years old with acute or convalescent COVID-19. V usage is TRBV2 and J usage is TRBJ2-7; 8 bases align to TRBD2. Sequences were obtained from peripheral blood. The CDR3 spells CASSASGRAGEQYF. The CDR3 DNA is TGTGCCAGCAGTGCTTCCGGGAGGGCCGGCGAGCAGTACTTC.